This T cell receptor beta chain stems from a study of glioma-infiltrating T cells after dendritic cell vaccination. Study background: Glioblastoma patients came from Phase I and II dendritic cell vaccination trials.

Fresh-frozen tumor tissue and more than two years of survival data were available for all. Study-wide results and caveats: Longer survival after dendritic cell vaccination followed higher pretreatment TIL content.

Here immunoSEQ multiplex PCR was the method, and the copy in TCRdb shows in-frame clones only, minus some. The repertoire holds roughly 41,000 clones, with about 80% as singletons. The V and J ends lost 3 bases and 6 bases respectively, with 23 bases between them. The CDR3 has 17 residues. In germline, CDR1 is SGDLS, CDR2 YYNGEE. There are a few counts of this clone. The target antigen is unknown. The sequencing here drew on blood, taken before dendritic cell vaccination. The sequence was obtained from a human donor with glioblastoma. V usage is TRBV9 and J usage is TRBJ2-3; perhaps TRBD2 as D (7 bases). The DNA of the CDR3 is TGTGCCAGCAGCGCACAGGGAGGGGACTACTTTTATGATACGCAGTATTTT. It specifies CASSAQGGDYFYDTQYF.